One sample yielded the 28 T cell receptor beta chains listed below, sequenced in a study of PD-L1 blockade in urothelial cancer. Measured with immunoSEQ multiplex PCR; TCRdb has only the in-frame clones, and not every one. The table shows roughly 46,000 clones, with approximately 85% occurring only once. Time point indicated: peripheral blood 6 weeks after treatment start. The starting material was PBMCs, obtained around atezolizumab (anti-PD-L1) treatment. The receptors here all came from a man aged 50 to 59 with urothelial cancer.

The rearrangement joins TRBV6-5 to TRBJ2-5, with 11 bases that match TRBD1. The V gene end was trimmed by 6 bases and the J gene end by 5 bases; junction bases not matched to a gene: 2. The CDR3 has 13 residues. The germline V gene encodes CDR1 MNHEY and CDR2 SVGAGI. The CDR3 nucleotides are TGTGCCAGCAGGGACAGGGGGCAGGAGACCCAGTACTTC. Translated: CASRDRGQETQYF.

The chain combines TRBV30 with TRBJ2-2, with D perhaps TRBD1 (6 bases). Germline CDR1 reads GTSNPN; CDR2 reads SVGIG (reference sequence). This CDR3 has 13 residues. V gave up 4 bases and J gave up 4 bases, with 10 bases separating them. CDR3 region: CAWTGELTGELFF. In DNA, the CDR3 is TGTGCCTGGACAGGGGAGCTCACCGGGGAGCTGTTTTTT.

This chain links TRBV5-1 with TRBJ2-5; TRBD2 matches at 9 bases. Per the germline V gene, CDR1 is SGHRS and CDR2 is YFSETQ. J gave up 5 bases and V 1 base, and 9 bases lay outside the gene matches. The CDR3 runs 16 residues. As DNA, the CDR3 is TGCGCCAGCAGCTTGTCAGCGGGGGGTCGCCTTGAGACCCAGTACTTC. Protein: CASSLSAGGRLETQYF.

This clone was counted a few times. The genes are TRBV19 and TRBJ1-4; D unresolved. With 5 bases removed from V and 8 bases from J, the gap between germline ends came to 15 bases. The CDR3 is 14 residues long. Per germline, CDR1 LNHDA and CDR2 SQIVND (reference sequence). In DNA, the CDR3 is TGTGCCAGTAGTGCGAGGGCGGGGAGCGAAAAACTGTTTTTT. Residues: CASSARAGSEKLFF. Looking up the rest from reference TRBV19 and TRBJ1-4 gives the full variable domain: DGGITQSPKYLFRKEGQNVTLSCEQNLNHDAMYWYRQDPGQGLRLIYYSQIVNDFQKGDIAEGYSVSREKKESFPLTVTSAQKNPTAFYLCASSARAGSEKLFFGSGTQLSVL.

For the CDR3, the DNA is TGTGCCAGCAGGGGGGACAGTTTCTACAATGAGCAGTTCTTC. Its protein is CASRGDSFYNEQFF. The genes are TRBV6-1 and TRBJ2-1, with 7 bases matching TRBD1. Trimming took 6 bases from V and 3 from J; bases not matched to a gene: 5. This CDR3 spans 14 amino acids. Germline-derived CDR1 and CDR2 are MNHNS and SASEGT.

The chain joins TRBV4-1 to TRBJ2-7; possibly TRBD1 for D (6 bases). This CDR3 is built from 15 residues. V lost 1 base and J 0 bases, leaving 10 bases between the germline ends. Germline V gene data show CDR1 as MGHRA and CDR2 as YSYEKL. CDR3 in DNA: TGCGCCAGCAGCCAAGGACAGGACCTCTCCTACGAGCAGTACTTC. This sequence encodes CASSQGQDLSYEQYF.

Here the CDR3 reads CASIPVNPSYNEQFF. CDR3 DNA: TGTGCCAGCATCCCAGTTAATCCCTCCTACAATGAGCAGTTCTTC. The chain combines TRBV27 with TRBJ2-1; D is undetermined. V shed 7 bases and J shed 0 bases, with 13 bases lying between them. In germline, CDR1 is MNHEY, CDR2 SMNVEV (reference sequence). The CDR3 covers 15 residues.

J is TRBJ1-6 and V is TRBV11-2; 10 bases are a match to TRBD1. The germline V gene encodes CDR1 SGHAT and CDR2 FQNNGV. The CDR3 covers 15 residues. V lost 5 bases to trimming and J lost 9 bases; unmatched junction nucleotides: 7. The CDR3 reads CASSRGGTGVSPLHF. In DNA form, the CDR3 reads TGTGCCAGCAGCCGAGGAGGGACAGGGGTTTCACCCCTCCACTTT.

The V and J genes are TRBV5-1 and TRBJ2-4; TRBD1 matches at 8 bases. V shed 5 bases, J shed 9 bases, and the junction held 13 bases outside the gene matches. CDR3 length equals 15 residues. Germline loops: CDR1 SGHRS, CDR2 YFSETQ. The CDR3 DNA follows: TGCGCCAGCAGACCCAATGACAGGGGCGGAGTCATTCAGTACTTC. Translated, it gives CASRPNDRGGVIQYF.

V and J are TRBV12-5 and TRBJ2-5, with 7 bases identical to TRBD1. The CDR3 sequence is 15 residues long. Per the germline V gene, CDR1 is LGHNT and CDR2 is FRNRAP. J was trimmed by 1 base and V by 7 bases; bases with no gene match: 9. CDR3 nucleotide sequence: TGTGCTAGTGCCCCGGGACAGAAGTCCCAAGAGACCCAGTACTTC. It specifies CASAPGQKSQETQYF.

In this sample, this clone turned up once. V and J are TRBV30 and TRBJ2-3; unclear D gene. The CDR3 is 12 residues long. Germline lookup yields CDR1 GTSNPN and CDR2 SVGIG (reference sequence). Trimming removed 3 bases at V and 6 bases at J, with 10 bases between. The CDR3 reads CAWRPFGDTQYF. In DNA, the CDR3 is TGTGCCTGGAGGCCTTTCGGGGATACGCAGTATTTT. Using reference TRBV30 and TRBJ2-3 for the parts outside the CDR3, the full variable domain is SQTIHQWPATLVQPVGSPLSLECTVEGTSNPNLYWYRQAAGRGLQLLFYSVGIGQISSEVPQNLSASRPQDRQFILSSKKLLLSDSGFYLCAWRPFGDTQYFGPGTRLTVL.

There are many counts of this clone. The V gene is TRBV11-2, the J gene TRBJ1-1; D might be TRBD1 (5 bases). The V end lost 8 bases, the J end lost 4 bases, and 14 bases lay between the germline ends. CDR1 is SGHAT and CDR2 is FQNNGV in the germline V gene. The length of the CDR3 is 13 residues. This chain's CDR3 is CASQGGGSTEAFF. As DNA, the CDR3 is TGTGCCAGCCAGGGTGGAGGGTCCACTGAAGCTTTCTTT.

The chain uses TRBV27 and TRBJ1-1; D not certain. V lost 3 bases and J 1 base, leaving 9 bases between the germline ends. This CDR3 region has 14 residues. Germline assignment: CDR1 MNHEY and CDR2 SMNVEV (reference sequence). DNA for the CDR3: TGTGCCAGCAGTTTTGGTCTCGGGAACACTGAAGCTTTCTTT. Amino acid sequence: CASSFGLGNTEAFF.

CDR3 bases: TGTGCCAGCAGGGTGGGAGGGCCCCAAGAGACCCAGTACTTC. Translation: CASRVGGPQETQYF. This sequence joins TRBV2 and TRBJ2-5; 7 bases are shared with TRBD2. The V and J ends lost 6 bases and 1 base, in that order; junction bases with no gene match: 5. The CDR3 extends over 14 amino acids. Germline V gene sequence: CDR1 SNHLY, CDR2 FYNNEI.

The chain carries TRBV7-6 and TRBJ2-5, with TRBD2 matching 8 bases. Germline V lookup: CDR1 SGHVS, CDR2 FNYEAQ. V trimming: 5 bases; J trimming: 5 bases; junction bases outside the gene matches: 7. The CDR3 has 14 amino acids. Written as DNA, the CDR3 is TGTGCCAGCAGCCCCCCAGCGGGGGTGGAGACCCAGTACTTC. This translates into CASSPPAGVETQYF.

V gene TRBV12-5 combines with J gene TRBJ1-5; 8 bases align to TRBD1. The ends lost 7 bases at V and 5 bases at J; junction bases unmatched: 7. Looked up from germline, CDR1 is LGHNT and CDR2 is FRNRAP. The CDR3 is 14 residues long. CDR3 nucleotides: TGTGCTAGTGCCCAGACAGGGGTCGATCAGCCCCAGCATTTT. This translates into CASAQTGVDQPQHF.

The chain links TRBV7-9 to TRBJ2-3, with TRBD2 matching over 13 bases. V gave up 3 bases and J gave up 2 bases; unmatched junction bases: 5. This CDR3 is built from 17 residues. Germline CDR1 SEHNR, CDR2 FQNEAQ (reference sequence). This CDR3 is CASSLRLAGGNTDTQYF. DNA of the CDR3: TGTGCCAGCAGCTTGCGACTAGCGGGAGGTAACACAGATACGCAGTATTTT.

The chain uses TRBV4-3 and TRBJ1-2, with D perhaps matching TRBD1 (5 bases). This CDR3 contains 12 residues. Germline V gene sequence: CDR1 LGHNA, CDR2 YSLEER. V lost 2 bases and J 14 bases, leaving 15 bases between the germline ends. The CDR3 loop is CASSQNGWGFTF. As DNA, the CDR3 is TGCGCCAGCAGCCAAAATGGGTGGGGCTTTACCTTC.

This rearrangement joins TRBV6-1 to TRBJ1-6; the D gene is possibly TRBD1 (6 bases). Germline lookup yields CDR1 MNHNS and CDR2 SASEGT. Trimming left V 3 bases short and J 5 bases short, with 11 bases between. The CDR3 is made up of 15 amino acids. The CDR3 here is CASSDTGFDNSPLHF. For the CDR3, the DNA is TGTGCCAGCAGTGATACAGGGTTCGATAATTCACCCCTCCACTTT.

The rearrangement links TRBV14 to TRBJ2-1; no clear D gene. The CDR3 length is 13 residues. CDR1 and CDR2 (germline): SGHDN, FVKESK. V lost 3 bases and J lost 3, with 6 bases in between. The CDR3 protein is CASSQGRYNEQFF. CDR3 coding DNA: TGTGCCAGCAGCCAGGGCCGCTACAATGAGCAGTTCTTC.

The chain is built from TRBV10-2 and TRBJ2-6; tentatively, D is TRBD1 (6 bases). V was cut by 5 bases and J by 4 bases, with 21 bases left in between. Looked up from germline, CDR1 is WSHSY and CDR2 is SAAADI. The CDR3 has 18 amino acids. The CDR3 reads CASSQARGAHGGANVLTF. The CDR3 DNA reads TGCGCCAGCAGTCAGGCCAGGGGAGCCCATGGGGGGGCCAACGTCCTGACTTTC.

This chain connects TRBV6-5 to TRBJ2-1, with 8 positions matching TRBD2. Germline assignment: CDR1 MNHEY and CDR2 SVGAGI. The CDR3 loop spans 15 amino acids. V shed 0 bases and J 9 bases; nucleotides not matched to a gene: 7. CDR3 DNA sequence: TGTGCCAGCAGTTACTCTCCGGGGGGGCAGTCTGAGCAGTTCTTC. Its translation is CASSYSPGGQSEQFF.

V usage is TRBV30 and J usage is TRBJ2-7; 8 nucleotides align to TRBD1. J lost 2 bases, V lost 0 bases, and 9 bases had no gene match. The CDR3 has 16 residues. In germline, CDR1 is GTSNPN, CDR2 SVGIG (reference sequence). Here the CDR3 reads CAWSVGGQGYPYEQYF. CDR3 DNA sequence: TGTGCCTGGAGTGTGGGAGGACAGGGTTATCCCTACGAGCAGTACTTC.

The rearrangement links TRBV30 to TRBJ1-5, with D possibly matching TRBD1 (5 bases). The V and J ends lost 4 bases and 1 base respectively, with 14 bases between them. In germline, CDR1 is GTSNPN, CDR2 SVGIG (reference sequence). The CDR3 runs 15 residues. The CDR3 is CAWMDAGLSNQPQHF. CDR3 nucleotide sequence: TGTGCCTGGATGGATGCGGGACTGAGCAATCAGCCCCAGCATTTT.

This clone was detected a few times. The chain links TRBV4-3 to TRBJ2-3; 13 bases align to TRBD2. This CDR3 region has 15 residues. CDR1 and CDR2 (germline): LGHNA, YSLEER. V lost 3 bases to trimming and J lost 6 bases; unmatched junction nucleotides: 3. The CDR3 loop reads CASSHGLAGADTQYF. CDR3 coding DNA: TGCGCCAGCAGCCACGGACTAGCGGGAGCCGATACGCAGTATTTT.

The rearrangement uses TRBV30 and TRBJ2-5; 12 nucleotides agree with TRBD2. This CDR3 region has 14 residues. Germline-derived CDR1 and CDR2 are GTSNPN and SVGIG (reference sequence). V gave up 4 bases and J gave up 5 bases; unmatched junction bases: 5. In DNA form, the CDR3 reads TGTGCCTGGACTAGCGGGGGGGCCTGGGAGACCCAGTACTTC. Translation: CAWTSGGAWETQYF. The whole variable domain, remainder taken from reference TRBV30 and TRBJ2-5, is SQTIHQWPATLVQPVGSPLSLECTVEGTSNPNLYWYRQAAGRGLQLLFYSVGIGQISSEVPQNLSASRPQDRQFILSSKKLLLSDSGFYLCAWTSGGAWETQYFGPGTRLLVL.

This clone is a singleton in its sample. V and J are TRBV13 and TRBJ2-5; D is unresolved. The CDR3 extends over 12 amino acids. CDR1 and CDR2 from the germline V gene are PRHDT and FYEKMQ (reference sequence). The V and J ends lost 5 bases and 11 bases respectively, with 15 bases between them. CDR3 in amino acids: CASSLSRAGQYF. The DNA of the CDR3 is TGTGCCAGCAGCCTGTCACGAGCAGGACAGTACTTC.

In this sample, this clone turned up once. The chain links TRBV5-6 to TRBJ2-7, with D possibly TRBD1 on 6 matching bases. Trimming left V 3 bases short and J 1 base short, with 14 bases between. Germline-derived CDR1 and CDR2 are SGHDT and YYEEEE. The CDR3 contains 15 residues. The CDR3 coding sequence is TGTGCCAGCAGCTCCTACCGGACAGTTTCCTACGAGCAGTACTTC. Protein product: CASSSYRTVSYEQYF. The complete variable domain, with remaining parts taken from reference TRBV5-6 and TRBJ2-7, reads DAGVTQSPTHLIKTRGQQVTLRCSPKSGHDTVSWYQQALGQGPQFIFQYYEEEERQRGNFPDRFSGHQFPNYSSELNVNALLLGDSALYLCASSSYRTVSYEQYFGPGTRLTVT.